Sequencing of this T cell receptor beta chain was carried out in a study of T cell responses to AZD1222 COVID-19 vaccine. Here immunoSEQ multiplex PCR was the method, and the copy in TCRdb shows in-frame clones only, minus some. The sample has about 75,000 clones, approximately 88% seen once; the top ten hold about 9%. About this clone itself: Its antigen is still unknown.

Looked up from germline, CDR1 is MDHEN and CDR2 is SYDVKM. The CDR3 has 13 amino acids. V was cut by 6 bases and J by 4 bases, with 9 bases left in between. Study-wide points: The peak T cell response came first, and repertoires were sampled only after it. Among spike-specific TCRs, nearly half reportedly target unmutated variant regions. Among AZD1222 vaccinees, only 6 or 7 were seropositive at baseline.

The clonotype originates from an adult who received the MenACWY meningococcal vaccine as a control. The gene calls are TRBV28 and TRBJ1-4; D gene uncertain. The sample was peripheral blood, taken 28 days after the second dose of the MenACWY control vaccine. The DNA for the CDR3 is TGTGCCAGCAGCACAGACATTAATGAAAAACTGTTTTTT. This gives the protein CASSTDINEKLFF.